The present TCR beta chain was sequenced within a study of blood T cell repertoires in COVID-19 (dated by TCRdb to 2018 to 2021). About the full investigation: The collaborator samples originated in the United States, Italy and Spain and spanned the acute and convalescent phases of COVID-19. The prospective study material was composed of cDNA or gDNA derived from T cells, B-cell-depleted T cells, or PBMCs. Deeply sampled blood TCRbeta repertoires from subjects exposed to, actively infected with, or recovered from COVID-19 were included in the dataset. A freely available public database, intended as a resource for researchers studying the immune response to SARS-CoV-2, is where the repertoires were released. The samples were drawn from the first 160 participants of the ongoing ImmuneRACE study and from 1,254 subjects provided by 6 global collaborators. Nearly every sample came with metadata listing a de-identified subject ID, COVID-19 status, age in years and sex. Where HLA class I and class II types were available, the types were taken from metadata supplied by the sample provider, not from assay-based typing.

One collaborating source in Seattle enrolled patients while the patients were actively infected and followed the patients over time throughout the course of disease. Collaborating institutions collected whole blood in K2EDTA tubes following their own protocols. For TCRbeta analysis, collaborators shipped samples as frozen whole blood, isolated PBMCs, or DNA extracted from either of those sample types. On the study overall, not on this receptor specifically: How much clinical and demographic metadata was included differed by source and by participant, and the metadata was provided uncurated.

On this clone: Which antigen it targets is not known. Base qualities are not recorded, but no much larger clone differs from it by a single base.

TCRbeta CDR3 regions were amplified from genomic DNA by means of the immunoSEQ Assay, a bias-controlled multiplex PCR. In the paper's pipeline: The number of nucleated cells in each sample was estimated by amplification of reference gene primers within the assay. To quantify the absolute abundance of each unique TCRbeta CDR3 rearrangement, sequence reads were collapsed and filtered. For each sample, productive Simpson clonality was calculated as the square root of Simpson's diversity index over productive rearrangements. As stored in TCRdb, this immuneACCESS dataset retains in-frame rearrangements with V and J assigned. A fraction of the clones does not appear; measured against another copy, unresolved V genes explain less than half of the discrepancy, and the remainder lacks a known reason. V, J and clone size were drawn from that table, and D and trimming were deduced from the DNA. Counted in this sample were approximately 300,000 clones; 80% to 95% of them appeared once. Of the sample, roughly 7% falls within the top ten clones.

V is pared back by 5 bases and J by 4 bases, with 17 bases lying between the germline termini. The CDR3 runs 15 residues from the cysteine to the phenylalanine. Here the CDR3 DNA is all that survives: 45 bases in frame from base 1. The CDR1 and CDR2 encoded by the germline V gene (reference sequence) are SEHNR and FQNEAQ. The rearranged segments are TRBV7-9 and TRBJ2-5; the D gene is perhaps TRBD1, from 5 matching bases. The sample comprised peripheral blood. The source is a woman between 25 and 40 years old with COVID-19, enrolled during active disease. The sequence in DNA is TGTGCCAGCAGCGCAGTTCGATGGGGCGCAGAGACCCAGTACTTC. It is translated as CASSAVRWGAETQYF.